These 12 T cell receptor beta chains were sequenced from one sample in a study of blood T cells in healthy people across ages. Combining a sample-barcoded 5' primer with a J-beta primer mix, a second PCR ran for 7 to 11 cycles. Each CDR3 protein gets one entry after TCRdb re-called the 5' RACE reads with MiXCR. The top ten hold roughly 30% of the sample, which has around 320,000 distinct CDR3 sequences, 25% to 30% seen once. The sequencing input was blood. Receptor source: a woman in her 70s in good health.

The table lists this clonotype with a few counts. The CDR3 coding sequence is TGCAGTGCTAGGGGGACAGGGGATAATTCACCCCTCCACTTT. It translates to CSARGTGDNSPLHF. The chain couples TRBV20-1 to TRBJ1-6, with 10 bases aligning to TRBD1. J lost 5 bases, V lost 3 bases, and 1 base had no gene match. Germline CDR1 DFQATT, CDR2 SNEGSKA (reference sequence). CDR3 length: 14 residues.

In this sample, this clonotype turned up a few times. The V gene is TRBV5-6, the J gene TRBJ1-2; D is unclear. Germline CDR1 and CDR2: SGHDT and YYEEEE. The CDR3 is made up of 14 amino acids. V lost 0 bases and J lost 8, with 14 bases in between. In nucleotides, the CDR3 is TGTGCCAGCAGCTTGGCCGACCCTCTGATCGGCTACACCTTC. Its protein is CASSLADPLIGYTF. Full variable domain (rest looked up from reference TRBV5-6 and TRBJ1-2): DAGVTQSPTHLIKTRGQQVTLRCSPKSGHDTVSWYQQALGQGPQFIFQYYEEEERQRGNFPDRFSGHQFPNYSSELNVNALLLGDSALYLCASSLADPLIGYTFGSGTRLTVV.

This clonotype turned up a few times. CDR3 in amino acids: CASSGGLGTQYF. Here the CDR3 DNA reads TGTGCCAGCAGTGGGGGTTTGGGGACGCAGTACTTC. V gene TRBV3-1 combines with J gene TRBJ2-7; D assignment may be TRBD1 or TRBD2 (5 bases each). The length of the CDR3 is 12 residues. Germline CDR1 is LGHDT and CDR2 is YNNKEL (reference sequence). Trimming stripped 6 bases from V and 9 bases from J, with 15 bases between.

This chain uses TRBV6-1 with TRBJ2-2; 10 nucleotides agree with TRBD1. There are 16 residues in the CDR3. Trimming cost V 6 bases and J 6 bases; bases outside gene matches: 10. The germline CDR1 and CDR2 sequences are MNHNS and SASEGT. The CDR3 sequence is CASSAQPGQGSGELFF. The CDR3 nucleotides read TGTGCCAGCAGCGCCCAACCGGGACAGGGGTCCGGGGAGCTGTTTTTT.

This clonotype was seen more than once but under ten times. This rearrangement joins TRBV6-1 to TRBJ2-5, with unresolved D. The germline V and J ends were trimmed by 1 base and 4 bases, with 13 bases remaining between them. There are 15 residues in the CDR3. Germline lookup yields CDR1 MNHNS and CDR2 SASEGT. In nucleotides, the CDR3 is TGTGCCAGCAGTGAAGGGTCCAGGTCGGGAGAGACCCAGTACTTC. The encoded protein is CASSEGSRSGETQYF.

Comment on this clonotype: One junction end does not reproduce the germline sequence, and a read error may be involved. The CDR3 sequence: CASSLHGTPQAF. CDR3 DNA: TGTGCCAGCAGTCTCCACGGGACACCTCAAGCTTTT. V gene TRBV12-3 or TRBV12-4 combines with J gene TRBJ1-4; possibly TRBD1 for D (6 bases). The CDR3 is 12 amino acids.

CDR3 nucleotides: TGTGCCAGCAGCGGAACTAAGGGGATCAATGAGCAGTTCTTC. It codes for CASSGTKGINEQFF. The chain joins TRBV28 to TRBJ2-5, with a weak D call TRBD1 (5 bases). The J call is doubtful: the DNA matches TRBJ2-1 better. The CDR3 spans 14 residues. Per the germline V gene, CDR1 is MDHEN and CDR2 is SYDVKM.

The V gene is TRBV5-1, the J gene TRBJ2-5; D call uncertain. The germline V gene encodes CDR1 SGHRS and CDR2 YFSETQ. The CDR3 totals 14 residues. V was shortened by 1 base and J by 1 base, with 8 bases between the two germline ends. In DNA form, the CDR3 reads TGCGCCAGCAGCTTGAAGCAGCCCCAAGAGACCCAGTACTTC. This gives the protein CASSLKQPQETQYF.

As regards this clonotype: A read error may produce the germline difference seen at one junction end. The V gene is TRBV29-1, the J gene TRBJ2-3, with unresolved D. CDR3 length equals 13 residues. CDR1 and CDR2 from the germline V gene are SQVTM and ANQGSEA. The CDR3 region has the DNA TGCAGCGTTGAGGGCAGGAGCACGGATACGCAGTATTTT. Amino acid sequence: CSVEGRSTDTQYF.

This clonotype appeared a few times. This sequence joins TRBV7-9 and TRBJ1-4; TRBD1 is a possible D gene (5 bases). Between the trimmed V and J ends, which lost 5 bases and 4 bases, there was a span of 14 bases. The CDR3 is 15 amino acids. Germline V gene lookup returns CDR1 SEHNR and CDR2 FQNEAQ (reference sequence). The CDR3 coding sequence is TGTGCCAGCAGCCCCGCAGGGCGAGTTAATGAAAAACTGTTTTTT. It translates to CASSPAGRVNEKLFF. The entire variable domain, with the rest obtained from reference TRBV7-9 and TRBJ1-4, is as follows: DTGVSQNPRHKITKRGQNVTFRCDPISEHNRLYWYRQTLGQGPEFLTYFQNEAQLEKSRLLSDRFSAERPKGSFSTLEIQRTEQGDSAMYLCASSPAGRVNEKLFFGSGTQLSVL.

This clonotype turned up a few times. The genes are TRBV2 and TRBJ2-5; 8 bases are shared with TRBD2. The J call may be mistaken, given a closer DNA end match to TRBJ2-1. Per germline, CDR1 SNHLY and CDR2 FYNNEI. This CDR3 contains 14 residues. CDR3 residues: CASSVTSGGDEQFF. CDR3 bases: TGTGCCAGCAGTGTGACAAGCGGGGGCGATGAGCAGTTCTTC.

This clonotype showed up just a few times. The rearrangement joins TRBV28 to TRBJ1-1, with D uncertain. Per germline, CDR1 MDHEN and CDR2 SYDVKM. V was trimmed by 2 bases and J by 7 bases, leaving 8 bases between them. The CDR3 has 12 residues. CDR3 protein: CASSLGNFEAFF. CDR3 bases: TGTGCCAGCAGTTTAGGAAACTTTGAAGCTTTCTTT.